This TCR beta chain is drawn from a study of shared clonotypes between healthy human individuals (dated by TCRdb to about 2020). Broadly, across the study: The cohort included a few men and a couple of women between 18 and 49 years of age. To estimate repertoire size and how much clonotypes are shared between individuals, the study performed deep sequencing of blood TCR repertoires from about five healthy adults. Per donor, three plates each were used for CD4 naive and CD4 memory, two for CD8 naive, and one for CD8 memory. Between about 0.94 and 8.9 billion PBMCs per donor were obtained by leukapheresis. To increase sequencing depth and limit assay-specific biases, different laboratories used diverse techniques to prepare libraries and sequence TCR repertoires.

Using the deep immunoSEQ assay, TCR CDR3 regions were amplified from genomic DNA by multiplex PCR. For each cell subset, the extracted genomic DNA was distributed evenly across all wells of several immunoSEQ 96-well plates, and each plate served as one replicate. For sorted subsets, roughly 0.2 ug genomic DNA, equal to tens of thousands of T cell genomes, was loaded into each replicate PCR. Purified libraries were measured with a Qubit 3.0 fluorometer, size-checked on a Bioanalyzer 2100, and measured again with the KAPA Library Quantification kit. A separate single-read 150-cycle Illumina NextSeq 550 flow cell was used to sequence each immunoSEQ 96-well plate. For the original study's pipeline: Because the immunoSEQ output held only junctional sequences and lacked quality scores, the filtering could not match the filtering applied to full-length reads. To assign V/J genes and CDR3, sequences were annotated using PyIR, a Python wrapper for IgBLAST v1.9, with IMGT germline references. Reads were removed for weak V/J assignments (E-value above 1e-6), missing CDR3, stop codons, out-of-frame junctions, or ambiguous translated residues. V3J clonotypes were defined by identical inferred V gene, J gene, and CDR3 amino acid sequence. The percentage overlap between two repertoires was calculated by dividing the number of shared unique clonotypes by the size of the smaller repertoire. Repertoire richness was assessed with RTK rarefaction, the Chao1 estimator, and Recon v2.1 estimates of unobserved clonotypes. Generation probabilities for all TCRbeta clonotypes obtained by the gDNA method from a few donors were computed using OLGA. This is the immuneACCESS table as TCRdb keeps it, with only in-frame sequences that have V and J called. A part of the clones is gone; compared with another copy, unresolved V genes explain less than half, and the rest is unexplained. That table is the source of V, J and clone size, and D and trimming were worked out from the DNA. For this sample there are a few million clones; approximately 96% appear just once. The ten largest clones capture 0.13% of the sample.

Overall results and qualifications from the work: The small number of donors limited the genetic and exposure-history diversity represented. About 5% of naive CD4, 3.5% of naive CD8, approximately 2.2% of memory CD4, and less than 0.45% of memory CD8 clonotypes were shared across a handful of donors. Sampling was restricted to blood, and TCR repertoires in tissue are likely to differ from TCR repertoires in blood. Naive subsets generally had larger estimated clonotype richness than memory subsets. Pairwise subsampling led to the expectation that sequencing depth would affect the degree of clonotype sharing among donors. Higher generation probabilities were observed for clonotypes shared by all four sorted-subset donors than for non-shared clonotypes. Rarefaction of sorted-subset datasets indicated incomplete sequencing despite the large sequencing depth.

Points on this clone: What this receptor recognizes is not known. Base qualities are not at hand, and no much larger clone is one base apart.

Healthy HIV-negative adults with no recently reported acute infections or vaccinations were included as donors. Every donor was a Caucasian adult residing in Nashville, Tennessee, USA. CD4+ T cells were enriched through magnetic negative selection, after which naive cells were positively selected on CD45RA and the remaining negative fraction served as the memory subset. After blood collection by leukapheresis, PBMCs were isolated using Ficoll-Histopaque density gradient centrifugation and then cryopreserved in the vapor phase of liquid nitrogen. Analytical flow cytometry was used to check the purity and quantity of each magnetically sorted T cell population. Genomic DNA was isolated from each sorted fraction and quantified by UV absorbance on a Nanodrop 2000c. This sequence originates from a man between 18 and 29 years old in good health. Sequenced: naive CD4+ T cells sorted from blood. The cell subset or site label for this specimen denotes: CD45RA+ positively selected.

The CDR3 protein sequence reads: CATWDRAYEQYF. The nucleotide sequence is given as TGTGCCACCTGGGACAGAGCCTACGAGCAGTACTTC. The chain joins TRBV6-1 to TRBJ2-7, with 7 junctional bases fitting TRBD1. Relative to germline, V is missing 10 bases and J is missing 2 bases, with 5 bases of the junction outside any gene match. Via the germline V gene, CDR1 is MNHNS and CDR2 SASEGT. From its cysteine to its phenylalanine, the CDR3 spans 12 amino acids. CDR3 DNA only is kept here, 36 bases in frame from base 1.